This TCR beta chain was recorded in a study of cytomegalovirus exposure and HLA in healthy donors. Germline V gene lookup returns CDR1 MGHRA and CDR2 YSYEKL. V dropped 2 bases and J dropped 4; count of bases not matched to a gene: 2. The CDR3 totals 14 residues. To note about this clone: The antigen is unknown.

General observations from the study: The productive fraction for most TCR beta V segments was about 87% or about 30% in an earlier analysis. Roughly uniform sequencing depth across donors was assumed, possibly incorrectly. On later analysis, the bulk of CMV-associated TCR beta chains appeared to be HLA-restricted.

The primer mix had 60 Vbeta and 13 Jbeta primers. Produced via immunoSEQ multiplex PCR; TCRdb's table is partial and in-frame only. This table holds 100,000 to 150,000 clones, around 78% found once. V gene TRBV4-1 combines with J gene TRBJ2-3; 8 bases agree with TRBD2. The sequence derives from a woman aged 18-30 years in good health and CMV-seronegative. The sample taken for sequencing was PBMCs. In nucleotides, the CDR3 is TGCGCCAGCAGCCAAAGACTAGCGTCAGATACGCAGTATTTT. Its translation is CASSQRLASDTQYF.